These 32 T cell receptor beta chains originate from one sample sequenced in a study of patients and donors after allogeneic stem cell transplantation. A single record per CDR3 protein comes from TCRdb applying MiXCR to the RT-PCR reads. This sample has fewer than 95,000 distinct CDR3 sequences, with roughly 4.9% found just once. The specimen sequenced was blood, either unsorted or a sorted T cell fraction (not recorded which). The source of these receptors is a human donor who was either an allogeneic HSCT recipient or a stem cell or donor lymphocyte infusion donor (not recorded which). It is not recorded whose cells these are; they may come from a transplant donor.

This rearrangement joins TRBV18 to TRBJ2-7; D may be TRBD2 (6 bases). Trimming cost V 2 bases and J 5 bases, with 16 bases left between them. CDR1 is KGHSH and CDR2 is LQKENI in the germline V gene. The CDR3 runs 15 residues. The CDR3: CASSPMAGRSNEQYF. The CDR3 nucleotides are TGTGCCAGCTCACCAATGGCAGGGAGGTCTAACGAGCAGTACTTC.

A few counts support this clonotype. The genes are TRBV28 and TRBJ1-1; 7 bases map to TRBD1. The V segment lost 6 bases and the J segment 8 bases; nucleotides outside the gene matches: 12. The CDR3 totals 14 residues. Germline V gives CDR1 MDHEN, CDR2 SYDVKM. CDR3 loop: CASRGGTGTAEAFF. Written as DNA, the CDR3 is TGTGCCAGCAGGGGGGGTACCGGGACAGCGGAAGCTTTCTTT.

This clonotype was counted many times. The J gene is TRBJ2-1, the V gene TRBV9; D might be TRBD1 (6 bases). Germline V gene data show CDR1 as SGDLS and CDR2 as YYNGEE. V gave up 0 bases and J gave up 1 base, with 11 bases separating them. This CDR3 has 16 residues. The CDR3 protein is CASSVVGGSSYNEQFF. The CDR3 region has the DNA TGTGCCAGCAGCGTAGTTGGGGGCTCATCCTACAATGAGCAGTTCTTC.

This clonotype was seen ten or more times. The chain links TRBV6-2 or TRBV6-3 to TRBJ1-5, with TRBD1 matching over 7 bases. CDR1 MNHEY and CDR2 SVGEGT come from the germline V gene. Trimming cost V 3 bases and J 0 bases; bases outside gene matches: 11. There are 18 residues in the CDR3. The CDR3, as DNA: TGTGCCAGCAGTTATATCCCGGGACAGCTATATAGCAATCAGCCCCAGCATTTT. Its translation: CASSYIPGQLYSNQPQHF.

This clonotype has at least ten counts. The chain combines TRBV20-1 with TRBJ2-1, with TRBD2 matching over 10 bases. In germline, CDR1 is DFQATT, CDR2 SNEGSKA (reference sequence). The V gene end was trimmed by 3 bases and the J gene end by 7 bases; junction bases not matched to a gene: 3. The CDR3 contains 13 residues. The CDR3 nucleotides are TGCAGTGCTAGCGCTAGCGGGAGAAATGAGCAGTTCTTC. Translating it yields CSASASGRNEQFF.

This chain uses TRBV20-1 with TRBJ2-1; 7 positions agree with TRBD2. Unmatched junction bases numbered 8, after V lost 0 bases and J lost 3 bases. Per the germline V gene, CDR1 is DFQATT and CDR2 is SNEGSKA (reference sequence). This CDR3 has 16 residues. The CDR3 sequence is CSAREGGSGLYNEQFF. The CDR3 nucleotides read TGCAGTGCTAGAGAGGGGGGGTCCGGGCTCTACAATGAGCAGTTCTTC.

This rearrangement joins TRBV7-8 to TRBJ2-7; D gene unclear. Trimming cost V 1 base and J 4 bases, with 11 bases left between them. From germline, CDR1 is SGHVS and CDR2 FQNEAQ. The CDR3 has 14 amino acids. This CDR3 is CASSLGETLYEQYF. The CDR3, as DNA: TGTGCCAGCAGCTTAGGCGAAACCCTGTACGAGCAGTACTTC.

Judged by abundance, this clonotype is medium-sized. The rearrangement uses TRBV15 and TRBJ1-1; a possible D gene is TRBD1 (5 bases). The CDR3 runs 15 residues. Trimming shortened V by 3 bases and J by 4 bases, and 15 bases separated the two germline ends. Germline CDR1 is LNHNV and CDR2 is YYDKDF (reference sequence). Here the CDR3 reads CATSRSPWGGTEAFF. The CDR3 nucleotides are TGTGCCACCAGCAGGTCACCGTGGGGGGGCACTGAAGCTTTCTTT.

This clonotype showed up many times. J is TRBJ2-1 and V is TRBV20-1; D not certain. The V end was cut by 6 bases, the J end by 5 bases, with 5 bases between. Germline V lookup: CDR1 DFQATT, CDR2 SNEGSKA (reference sequence). The CDR3 runs to 10 residues. CDR3 sequence: CSARDNEQFF. The CDR3 DNA reads as TGCAGTGCCCGAGACAATGAGCAGTTCTTC.

This clonotype was seen ten or more times. J is TRBJ2-3 and V is TRBV3-1; D might be TRBD1 (6 bases). V lost 3 bases and J 5 bases, leaving 18 bases between the germline ends. CDR3 size: 16 residues. Germline CDR1 LGHDT, CDR2 YNNKEL (reference sequence). The CDR3 is CASSHRTANPIDTQYF. DNA for the CDR3: TGTGCCAGCAGCCACCGGACAGCCAATCCCATAGATACGCAGTATTTT.

This clonotype has a count of ten or more. V usage is TRBV27 and J usage is TRBJ1-1, with 7 bases aligning to TRBD1. Germline CDR1 reads MNHEY; CDR2 reads SMNVEV (reference sequence). The CDR3 is made up of 14 amino acids. V shed 4 bases and J 5 bases; nucleotides not matched to a gene: 7. The CDR3 region is CASSSRGLGTEAFF. For the CDR3, the DNA is TGTGCCAGCAGTTCAAGGGGGCTAGGGACTGAAGCTTTCTTT.

The CDR3 DNA follows: TGTGCCAGCAGCTTGATGCCAGGGGCAAATCAGCCCCAGCATTTT. Protein sequence: CASSLMPGANQPQHF. The rearrangement uses TRBV5-4 and TRBJ1-5, with D possibly being TRBD1 (6 bases). This CDR3 comprises 15 residues. CDR1 and CDR2 (germline): SGHNT, YYREEE (reference sequence). Trimming removed 1 base at V and 4 bases at J, with 12 bases between.

This clonotype was observed at least ten times. The CDR3 loop is CASSSPGRERETQYF. As DNA, the CDR3 is TGTGCCAGCAGTTCCCCTGGGCGGGAGCGAGAGACCCAGTACTTC. V and J are TRBV28 and TRBJ2-5; 7 bases fit TRBD2. The CDR3 length is 15 residues. Germline CDR1 is MDHEN and CDR2 is SYDVKM. The V and J ends lost 4 bases and 4 bases, in that order; junction bases with no gene match: 9.

This clonotype was recorded at least ten times. This chain connects TRBV7-9 to TRBJ2-5; TRBD2 might be the D (6 bases). Germline CDR1 reads SEHNR; CDR2 reads FQNEAQ (reference sequence). This CDR3 region has 14 residues. Trimming cost V 5 bases and J 1 base, with 11 bases left between them. Here the CDR3 DNA reads TGTGCCAGCAGCAGAGGACTAAGCCAAGAGACCCAGTACTTC. Protein sequence: CASSRGLSQETQYF.

This chain joins TRBV7-8 and TRBJ1-2, with 7 bases aligning to TRBD1. The germline V gene has CDR1 SGHVS and CDR2 FQNEAQ. J gave up 7 bases and V 6 bases, and 11 bases lay outside the gene matches. The CDR3 extends over 14 amino acids. The CDR3 region is CASRPDRARGGYTF. The CDR3 nucleotides read TGTGCCAGCAGGCCTGACAGGGCCCGGGGTGGCTACACCTTC.

In its sample, this clonotype was seen a few times. V gene TRBV30 combines with J gene TRBJ2-5; tentative D call: TRBD2 (5 bases). Per germline, CDR1 GTSNPN and CDR2 SVGIG (reference sequence). Trimming stripped 2 bases from V and 1 base from J, with 17 bases between. This CDR3 is built from 16 residues. CDR3 loop: CAWSRAGSLIQETQYF. The CDR3, as DNA: TGTGCCTGGAGTCGGGCGGGTAGCCTCATCCAAGAGACCCAGTACTTC.

This clonotype has ten or more counts. The chain couples TRBV2 to TRBJ1-4; D unclear. This CDR3 contains 15 residues. V dropped 7 bases and J dropped 8 bases, with 20 bases sitting between them. Per germline, CDR1 SNHLY and CDR2 FYNNEI. CDR3 residues: CASTSTTWGGEKLFF. The CDR3 DNA is TGTGCCAGCACGTCCACCACCTGGGGAGGAGAAAAACTGTTTTTT. Combining the CDR3 with reference TRBV2 and TRBJ1-4 gives the whole variable domain EPEVTQTPSHQVTQMGQEVILRCVPISNHLYFYWYRQILGQKVEFLVSFYNNEISEKSEIFDDQFSVERPDGSNFTLKIRSTKLEDSAMYFCASTSTTWGGEKLFFGSGTQLSVL.

V and J are TRBV12-3 or TRBV12-4 and TRBJ2-3, with D perhaps matching TRBD2 (5 bases). This CDR3 region has 15 residues. Trimming stripped 3 bases from V and 2 bases from J, with 12 bases between. DNA for the CDR3: TGTGCCAGCAGTTTTAGTCCAGCGGTCACAGATACGCAGTATTTT. This sequence encodes CASSFSPAVTDTQYF.

The J gene is TRBJ2-1, the V gene TRBV9, with 7 bases fitting TRBD1. The CDR3 totals 15 residues. Germline values: CDR1 SGDLS, CDR2 YYNGEE. V lost 3 bases and J lost 6; bases outside the gene matches: 9. The CDR3 nucleotides read TGTGCCAGCAGCGCGCGAGACAGGGTTGGCAATGAGCAGTTCTTC. It yields the protein CASSARDRVGNEQFF.

This clonotype was counted a few times. The chain couples TRBV9 to TRBJ2-5, with D hard to call. The CDR3 contains 14 residues. The V end lost 0 bases, the J end lost 5 bases, and 11 bases lay between the germline ends. CDR1 and CDR2 from the germline V gene are SGDLS and YYNGEE. The CDR3 DNA reads TGTGCCAGCAGCGTAGGTTTTGTGGGGGAGACCCAGTACTTC. Translating gives CASSVGFVGETQYF.

This clonotype occurred a few times. The CDR3 bases are TGTGCCAGCAGCCTGACAGGGGGCGCGACTGAAGAGACCCAGTACTTC. It specifies CASSLTGGATEETQYF. V usage is TRBV5-4 and J usage is TRBJ2-5; TRBD1 matches 10 bases. Looked up from germline, CDR1 is SGHNT and CDR2 is YYREEE (reference sequence). CDR3 size: 16 residues. J lost 3 bases, V lost 4 bases, and 9 bases had no gene match.

The table lists this clonotype with a few counts. The chain is built from TRBV5-1 and TRBJ2-3, with 10 bases aligning to TRBD2. V shed 0 bases and J 1 base; nucleotides not matched to a gene: 8. CDR1 is SGHRS, CDR2 YFSETQ, per germline. This CDR3 has 18 amino acids. CDR3 DNA sequence: TGCGCCAGCAGCTTGGCCAGCGGGGGGGCCTTCGGCACAGATACGCAGTATTTT. This gives the protein CASSLASGGAFGTDTQYF.

This clonotype was counted ten times or more. The V call is TRBV12-3 or TRBV12-4, the J call TRBJ1-5; perhaps TRBD1 as D (6 bases). CDR3 length: 14 residues. V was clipped by 5 bases and J by 4 bases, with 12 bases between them. The CDR3 sequence: CASSRQVENQPQHF. The CDR3 DNA reads TGTGCCAGCAGTCGACAGGTAGAGAATCAGCCCCAGCATTTT.

This clonotype has only a few counts. V usage is TRBV11-3 and J usage is TRBJ1-1; no reliable D call. Germline loops: CDR1 SGHNT, CDR2 YENEEA. The CDR3 has 14 amino acids. Trimming shortened V by 3 bases and J by 1 base, and 9 bases separated the two germline ends. The CDR3 coding sequence is TGTGCCAGCAGCTTCGACGTCAGGAACACTGAAGCTTTCTTT. Translated: CASSFDVRNTEAFF.

This clonotype was detected ten times or more. V usage is TRBV5-6 and J usage is TRBJ2-5; D remains unclear. From germline, CDR1 is SGHDT and CDR2 YYEEEE. Between the trimmed V and J ends, which lost 3 bases and 0 bases, there was a span of 12 bases. The length of the CDR3 is 15 residues. The CDR3 DNA reads as TGTGCCAGCAGCTCCTTCCGACTGGACCAAGAGACCCAGTACTTC. Translated: CASSSFRLDQETQYF. The complete variable domain, with remaining parts taken from reference TRBV5-6 and TRBJ2-5, reads DAGVTQSPTHLIKTRGQQVTLRCSPKSGHDTVSWYQQALGQGPQFIFQYYEEEERQRGNFPDRFSGHQFPNYSSELNVNALLLGDSALYLCASSSFRLDQETQYFGPGTRLLVL.

This clonotype was seen at least ten times. The rearrangement joins TRBV20-1 to TRBJ2-7; D tentatively reads TRBD1 or TRBD2 (5 bases each). Germline V gives CDR1 DFQATT, CDR2 SNEGSKA (reference sequence). There are 12 residues in the CDR3. Deletions cut 1 base from V and 7 bases from J, with 11 bases between. The CDR3 sequence: CSARGQGEEQYF. The CDR3 DNA reads TGCAGTGCTAGAGGCCAGGGAGAAGAGCAGTACTTC.

This clonotype was seen at least ten times. The chain is built from TRBV7-2 and TRBJ1-2; D possibly corresponds to TRBD1 (5 bases). This CDR3 contains 13 residues. Trimming took off 5 bases at V and 5 bases at J, with 12 bases between the two ends. Germline values: CDR1 SGHTA, CDR2 FQGNSA. CDR3 residues: CASSQRKGYGYTF. As DNA, the CDR3 is TGTGCCAGCAGCCAACGGAAGGGGTATGGCTACACCTTC.

Ten or more counts support this clonotype. The chain uses TRBV27 and TRBJ1-4; D ambiguous. Between the trimmed V and J ends, which lost 5 bases and 8 bases, there was a span of 15 bases. In germline, CDR1 is MNHEY, CDR2 SMNVEV (reference sequence). This CDR3 is built from 14 residues. In DNA, the CDR3 is TGTGCCAGCAGTCCGAGGTCCGGGGTGGAAAAACTGTTTTTT. It codes for CASSPRSGVEKLFF.

Turning to this clonotype: Being one base from a much bigger clone, this may be a read error. J is TRBJ1-1 and V is TRBV11-2; D call uncertain. The CDR3 is 14 residues long. CDR1 is SGHAT, CDR2 FQNNGV, per germline. CDR3 residues: CTSSSSTTNTEAFF. As DNA, the CDR3 is TGTACCAGCAGCTCCTCGACCACTAACACTGAAGCTTTCTTT.

This clonotype was seen a handful of times. The chain links TRBV25-1 to TRBJ1-1, with 8 bases fitting TRBD1. The CDR3 length is 13 residues. In germline, CDR1 is MGHDK, CDR2 SYGVNS. Trimming removed 6 bases from V and 11 bases from J; junction bases left unmatched: 11. The CDR3 sequence: CASRSQGALGAFF. In nucleotides, the CDR3 is TGTGCCAGCAGAAGTCAGGGGGCCCTTGGGGCTTTCTTT.

This clonotype was seen ten or more times. The chain combines TRBV28 with TRBJ1-2; D is possibly TRBD1 (5 bases). Trimming cost V 7 bases and J 4 bases, with 25 bases left between them. The CDR3 is made up of 17 amino acids. CDR1 and CDR2 from the germline V gene are MDHEN and SYDVKM. This CDR3 reads CASTPAPNARGGYGYTF. The CDR3 nucleotides read TGTGCCAGCACCCCAGCTCCAAACGCACGTGGGGGCTATGGCTACACCTTC.

This clonotype has more than one count but fewer than ten. The rearrangement joins TRBV19 to TRBJ1-4, with D tentatively TRBD1 (5 bases). Per the germline V gene, CDR1 is LNHDA and CDR2 is SQIVND (reference sequence). The CDR3 has 14 amino acids. Trimming took 4 bases from V and 8 from J, leaving 14 bases between them. CDR3: CASSSRGTREKLFF. The CDR3 DNA reads TGTGCCAGTAGTAGTAGGGGTACGAGGGAAAAACTGTTTTTT.